The 9 T cell receptor beta chains given below trace back to one sample, sequenced in a study of cytomegalovirus exposure and HLA in healthy donors. It was with 60 Vbeta and 13 Jbeta primers that the PCR ran. Data came from immunoSEQ multiplex PCR; TCRdb stores just in-frame clones and leaves some out. The sample lists 99,000 or so clones; about four fifths were seen once. The sequenced sample consisted of PBMCs. These receptors came from a male donor in good health and CMV-seropositive.

The V and J genes are TRBV27 and TRBJ1-2; 8 nucleotides align to TRBD1. The CDR3 runs to 13 residues. Germline lookup yields CDR1 MNHEY and CDR2 SMNVEV (reference sequence). V trimming: 1 base; J trimming: 7 bases; junction bases outside the gene matches: 2. CDR3 DNA sequence: TGTGCCAGCAGTTTATACAGGGGGGGTGGCTACACCTTC. Its protein is CASSLYRGGGYTF.

In nucleotides, the CDR3 is TGTGCCAGCAGCCAACCCCCGGGGGGGGGCACAGATACGCAGTATTTT. Translated, it gives CASSQPPGGGTDTQYF. The gene calls are TRBV7-2 and TRBJ2-3, with 8 positions matching TRBD2. Germline-derived CDR1 and CDR2 are SGHTA and FQGNSA. The CDR3 has 16 amino acids. J was trimmed by 1 base and V by 5 bases; bases with no gene match: 8.

This clone was seen once. The rearrangement joins TRBV19 to TRBJ1-6; 10 bases agree with TRBD1. This CDR3 region has 15 residues. With 4 bases clipped from V and 7 bases from J, the junction kept 4 bases outside the gene matches. Germline values: CDR1 LNHDA, CDR2 SQIVND (reference sequence). The CDR3 nucleotides are TGTGCCAGTAGTACCACGGACAGGGGGAATTCACCCCTCCACTTT. Translation gives CASSTTDRGNSPLHF.

This clone was seen a few times. V usage is TRBV4-1 and J usage is TRBJ2-7; 10 nucleotides line up with TRBD1. The ends lost 8 bases at V and 2 bases at J; junction bases unmatched: 6. The CDR3 has 14 residues. The V gene's germline CDR1 is MGHRA and CDR2 YSYEKL. CDR3 in amino acids: CASGDRGGPYEQYF. The CDR3 nucleotides read TGCGCCAGCGGGGACAGGGGAGGGCCCTACGAGCAGTACTTC.

The table lists this clone with a count of one. The chain uses TRBV7-2 and TRBJ2-3, with D perhaps matching TRBD1 (5 bases). CDR1 is SGHTA, CDR2 FQGNSA, per germline. This CDR3 is built from 14 residues. Trimming removed 3 bases at V and 6 bases at J, with 13 bases between. The CDR3 reads CASSFGAAADTQYF. In nucleotides, the CDR3 is TGTGCCAGCAGCTTTGGGGCCGCCGCCGATACGCAGTATTTT.

This chain joins TRBV15 and TRBJ2-5; 7 bases are a match to TRBD1. The ends lost 0 bases at V and 5 bases at J; junction bases unmatched: 9. This CDR3 has 16 amino acids. Germline V gene data show CDR1 as LNHNV and CDR2 as YYDKDF (reference sequence). The CDR3 protein is CATSRDLGQFRETQYF. CDR3 in DNA: TGTGCCACCAGCAGAGACCTGGGACAGTTTCGGGAGACCCAGTACTTC.

The V call is TRBV5-1, the J call TRBJ2-1; the match to TRBD2 covers 11 bases. CDR3 length: 15 amino acids. Germline loops: CDR1 SGHRS, CDR2 YFSETQ. V gave up 4 bases and J gave up 4 bases; unmatched junction bases: 4. The CDR3 sequence is CASSPGTSGYNEQFF. CDR3 in DNA: TGCGCCAGCAGCCCCGGGACTAGCGGATACAATGAGCAGTTCTTC.

This clone showed up just once. The sample contains more than one DNA sequence encoding this CDR3. The chain links TRBV18 to TRBJ1-1; 9 bases agree with TRBD1. The CDR3 extends over 15 amino acids. Germline values: CDR1 KGHSH, CDR2 LQKENI. V lost 2 bases to trimming and J lost 0 bases; unmatched junction nucleotides: 1. The CDR3 DNA follows: TGTGCCAGCTCACCAGGACAGGGGATGAACACTGAAGCTTTCTTT. Protein sequence: CASSPGQGMNTEAFF.

V is TRBV2 and J is TRBJ1-3; perhaps TRBD1 as D (5 bases). V was trimmed by 0 bases and J by 8 bases, leaving 8 bases between them. Germline assignment: CDR1 SNHLY and CDR2 FYNNEI. The CDR3 runs 13 residues. CDR3 sequence: CASSEARGHTIYF. DNA of the CDR3: TGTGCCAGCAGTGAAGCGCGGGGCCACACCATATATTTT.